The next 32 T cell receptor beta chains were all read from a single sample in a study of control samples from healthy donors and cancer patients. This table comes from immunoSEQ multiplex PCR, and its TCRdb copy is limited to in-frame clones, with some not included. Of fewer than 150,000 clones in the sample, roughly nine tenths were seen once. The sample comprised blood. The receptor set was obtained from a woman between 18 and 29 years old in good health.

The J gene is TRBJ2-1, the V gene TRBV7-2; D gene uncertain. The CDR3 runs to 18 residues. V was shortened by 1 base and J by 6 bases, with 22 bases between the two germline ends. CDR1 and CDR2 (germline): SGHTA, FQGNSA. CDR3 protein: CASSLDRALISGFNEQFF. The CDR3 region has the DNA TGTGCCAGCAGCTTAGATAGGGCACTTATATCGGGTTTCAATGAGCAGTTCTTC. Supplemented by reference TRBV7-2 and TRBJ2-1, the full variable domain reads GAGVSQSPSNKVTEKGKDVELRCDPISGHTALYWYRQSLGQGLEFLIYFQGNSAPDKSGLPSDRFSAERTGGSVSTLTIQRTQQEDSAVYLCASSLDRALISGFNEQFFGPGTRLTVL.

The chain joins TRBV9 to TRBJ2-7; TRBD2 agrees at 10 bases. In germline, CDR1 is SGDLS, CDR2 YYNGEE. This CDR3 is built from 15 residues. The trim removed 3 bases at V and 5 bases at J, leaving 8 bases unmatched. CDR3: CASSGGTSVLDEQYF. The CDR3 coding sequence is TGTGCCAGCAGCGGAGGGACTAGCGTCTTAGACGAGCAGTACTTC.

CDR3 sequence reads: CASSRQGAGANVLTF. DNA of the CDR3: TGTGCCAGCAGTCGGCAGGGGGCTGGGGCCAACGTCCTGACTTTC. The rearrangement links TRBV7-3 to TRBJ2-6; TRBD1 matches 7 bases. Germline CDR1 and CDR2: SGHTA and FQGTGA. This CDR3 has 15 amino acids. J gave up 2 bases and V 6 bases, and 4 bases lay outside the gene matches.

V and J are TRBV6-5 and TRBJ2-3; unclear D gene. Germline V gene lookup returns CDR1 MNHEY and CDR2 SVGAGI. The CDR3 extends over 14 amino acids. V was cut by 5 bases and J by 0 bases, with 9 bases left in between. CDR3 protein: CASSRSPSTDTQYF. CDR3 DNA sequence: TGTGCCAGCAGTCGGAGCCCTAGCACAGATACGCAGTATTTT.

This chain connects TRBV5-6 to TRBJ2-3, with D perhaps given as TRBD1 or TRBD2 (5 bases each). This CDR3 has 17 amino acids. Germline V gives CDR1 SGHDT, CDR2 YYEEEE. Trimming cost V 0 bases and J 6 bases, with 20 bases left between them. Written as DNA, the CDR3 is TGTGCCAGCAGCTTGGACCCCGGGACGAGAAGGTCGGATACGCAGTATTTT. Translation gives CASSLDPGTRRSDTQYF.

This clone was counted once. The chain carries TRBV12-3 or TRBV12-4 and TRBJ2-5; unclear D gene. This CDR3 region has 11 residues. Deletions cut 1 base from V and 7 bases from J, with 4 bases between. CDR3 sequence reads: CASSLDRTQYF. The CDR3, as DNA: TGTGCCAGCAGTTTAGACAGGACCCAGTACTTC.

The V gene is TRBV30, the J gene TRBJ2-7, with D possibly matching TRBD2 (5 bases). Trimming stripped 4 bases from V and 2 bases from J, with 18 bases between. CDR3 length: 15 amino acids. From germline, CDR1 is GTSNPN and CDR2 SVGIG (reference sequence). The CDR3 region has the DNA TGTGCCTGGATTCCGGTAGCGTCTCGTCCCTACGAGCAGTACTTC. Protein: CAWIPVASRPYEQYF.

The chain joins TRBV28 to TRBJ1-4; D is possibly TRBD1 (5 bases). The germline CDR1 and CDR2 sequences are MDHEN and SYDVKM. This CDR3 contains 17 residues. The V end was cut by 6 bases, the J end by 5 bases, with 22 bases between. Written as DNA, the CDR3 is TGTGCCAGCAGCCTATGGTGGGGGTCCGGGCGAAATGAAAAACTGTTTTTT. It translates to CASSLWWGSGRNEKLFF.

V and J are TRBV3-1 (or the pseudogene TRBV3-2) and TRBJ2-2; 12 nucleotides align to TRBD1. Germline V gene sequence: CDR1 LGHDT, CDR2 YNNKEL (reference sequence). After removal of 4 bases from V and 7 bases from J, the junction contained 7 bases not matched to a gene. CDR3 length equals 16 residues. CDR3 sequence: CASSLGTGGRSGELFF. The DNA of the CDR3 is TGTGCCAGCAGCCTTGGGACAGGGGGCCGGAGCGGGGAGCTGTTTTTT.

The chain uses TRBV5-6 and TRBJ2-1; 13 bases fit TRBD2. Germline CDR1 and CDR2: SGHDT and YYEEEE. This CDR3 contains 19 residues. J gave up 1 base and V 0 bases, and 7 bases lay outside the gene matches. CDR3 DNA: TGTGCCAGCAGCTTGGAACTAGCGGGGGGGCTTAAGTCCTACAATGAGCAGTTCTTC. Translation gives CASSLELAGGLKSYNEQFF.

The chain uses TRBV20-1 and TRBJ2-7; D uncertain. The germline V gene has CDR1 DFQATT and CDR2 SNEGSKA (reference sequence). V was trimmed by 3 bases and J by 3 bases, leaving 12 bases between them. The CDR3 consists of 13 residues. The CDR3, as DNA: TGCAGTGCTAGTAGCCTCCAGAGCTACGAGCAGTACTTC. Translating gives CSASSLQSYEQYF.

As to this clone: The same CDR3 can be traced to other DNA sequences in this sample. CDR3 sequence (DNA): TGTGCCAGCAGCGGGGGGTCTGGAAACACCATATATTTT. It codes for CASSGGSGNTIYF. The chain recombines TRBV11-3 with TRBJ1-3; the D gene is possibly TRBD1 (5 bases). V lost 5 bases and J lost 1, with 6 bases in between. CDR1 is SGHNT, CDR2 YENEEA, per germline. This CDR3 spans 13 amino acids.

This rearrangement joins TRBV7-6 to TRBJ2-3; D may be TRBD2 (6 bases). Germline loops: CDR1 SGHVS, CDR2 FNYEAQ. The CDR3 contains 15 residues. V lost 5 bases and J 0 bases, leaving 12 bases between the germline ends. The CDR3, as DNA: TGTGCCAGCAGCGCTGATGGGACTAGCACAGATACGCAGTATTTT. Translated: CASSADGTSTDTQYF.

The CDR3 DNA sequence: TGTGCCAGCAGGAAGAACACTGAAGCTTTCTTT. Residues: CASRKNTEAFF. V usage is TRBV6-5 and J usage is TRBJ1-1; D remains unclear. The length of the CDR3 is 11 residues. The germline V gene has CDR1 MNHEY and CDR2 SVGAGI. V was pared by 6 bases and J by 1 base, with 3 bases between.

The chain carries TRBV3-1 (or the pseudogene TRBV3-2) and TRBJ2-1; 12 bases agree with TRBD2. The CDR3 is 19 amino acids. The junction had 12 bases not matched to a gene; V was cut back by 4 bases and J by 2 bases. Germline CDR1 LGHDT, CDR2 YNNKEL (reference sequence). The CDR3 region is CASSPPGGASGRAYNEQFF. DNA for the CDR3: TGTGCCAGCAGCCCCCCCGGGGGGGCTAGCGGGAGGGCCTACAATGAGCAGTTCTTC.

This clone was seen only once. The CDR3 DNA reads as TGTGCCACCAGCAGAGATATTGTGACAGCTTTTTCCTACGAGCAGTACTTC. Amino acid sequence: CATSRDIVTAFSYEQYF. This rearrangement joins TRBV15 to TRBJ2-7; a weak D match, TRBD1 (5 bases). This CDR3 has 17 residues. Germline V gene data show CDR1 as LNHNV and CDR2 as YYDKDF (reference sequence). V was shortened by 0 bases and J by 1 base, with 16 bases between the two germline ends. The full variable domain, with the rest looked up from reference TRBV15 and TRBJ2-7, is DAMVIQNPRYQVTQFGKPVTLSCSQTLNHNVMYWYQQKSSQAPKLLFHYYDKDFNNEADTPDNFQSRRPNTSFCFLDIRSPGLGDTAMYLCATSRDIVTAFSYEQYFGPGTRLTVT.

This chain joins TRBV7-9 and TRBJ1-4; 9 bases agree with TRBD1. The CDR3 is 15 amino acids. The germline V gene encodes CDR1 SEHNR and CDR2 FQNEAQ (reference sequence). With 4 bases clipped from V and 5 bases from J, the junction kept 5 bases outside the gene matches. CDR3 loop: CASSYPGQGNEKLFF. In DNA, the CDR3 is TGTGCCAGCAGCTACCCGGGACAGGGAAATGAAAAACTGTTTTTT.

The chain combines TRBV28 with TRBJ1-1; D uncertain. Germline V lookup: CDR1 MDHEN, CDR2 SYDVKM. The CDR3 covers 15 residues. V was trimmed by 3 bases and J by 0 bases, leaving 11 bases between them. This CDR3 is CASSFGRPMNTEAFF. Here the CDR3 DNA reads TGTGCCAGCAGTTTCGGCAGGCCTATGAACACTGAAGCTTTCTTT.

This chain joins TRBV7-8 and TRBJ2-3; 8 bases align to TRBD2. V lost 3 bases, J lost 4 bases, and 6 bases stayed unmatched. In germline, CDR1 is SGHVS, CDR2 FQNEAQ. This CDR3 has 15 amino acids. The CDR3 bases are TGTGCCAGCAGCTTTCGACTAGCGTTTGCAGATACGCAGTATTTT. Protein: CASSFRLAFADTQYF. The whole variable domain, filled in from reference TRBV7-8 and TRBJ2-3, reads GAGVSQSPRYKVAKRGQDVALRCDPISGHVSLFWYQQALGQGPEFLTYFQNEAQLDKSGLPSDRFFAERPEGSVSTLKIQRTQQEDSAVYLCASSFRLAFADTQYFGPGTRLTVL.

The rearrangement uses TRBV28 and TRBJ2-7, with D perhaps being TRBD1 or TRBD2 (5 bases each). CDR1 and CDR2 from the germline V gene are MDHEN and SYDVKM. V was trimmed by 8 bases and J by 4 bases, leaving 9 bases between them. The CDR3 sequence is 11 residues long. The CDR3 nucleotides read TGTGCCAGCCACGAGGGGTACGAGCAGTACTTC. It specifies CASHEGYEQYF.

The gene calls are TRBV5-1 and TRBJ2-2; D not certain. Trimming took off 5 bases at V and 4 bases at J, with 6 bases between the two ends. CDR1 and CDR2 from the germline V gene are SGHRS and YFSETQ. The CDR3 is made up of 12 amino acids. CDR3: CASSPGTGELFF. As DNA, the CDR3 is TGCGCCAGCAGTCCAGGCACCGGGGAGCTGTTTTTT.

The V and J genes are TRBV27 and TRBJ1-5, with TRBD1 as a possible D gene (6 bases). Germline values: CDR1 MNHEY, CDR2 SMNVEV (reference sequence). V shed 6 bases and J shed 8 bases, with 11 bases lying between them. The CDR3 sequence is 12 residues long. CDR3 loop: CASRQRQEPQHF. CDR3 DNA sequence: TGTGCCAGCAGGCAAAGACAGGAGCCCCAGCATTTT.

The chain recombines TRBV12-5 with TRBJ2-3; 11 bases agree with TRBD2. The CDR3 totals 20 residues. Trimming took 2 bases from V and 1 from J; bases not matched to a gene: 14. Per germline, CDR1 LGHNT and CDR2 FRNRAP. The DNA for the CDR3 is TGTGCTAGTGGTTTGAAAACCGGGACTAGCGGAATCGATGGCACAGATACGCAGTATTTT. Its translation is CASGLKTGTSGIDGTDTQYF.

The V and J genes are TRBV4-3 and TRBJ2-3; D may be TRBD2 (5 bases). The V end was cut by 0 bases, the J end by 8 bases, with 9 bases between. The CDR3 is 13 amino acids. In germline, CDR1 is LGHNA, CDR2 YSLEER. CDR3 sequence: CASSQEDRGTQYF. In nucleotides, the CDR3 is TGCGCCAGCAGCCAAGAGGACCGGGGTACGCAGTATTTT.

The chain joins TRBV21-1 to TRBJ2-7; TRBD2, the D gene given by the table, was not confirmed from the DNA. TRBV21-1 is an annotated pseudogene. This CDR3 is 13 amino acids long. The CDR3 here is CASLLVSSYEQYF. CDR3 DNA sequence: TGTGCCAGCTTACTTGTGAGCTCCTACGAGCAGTACTTC.

The CDR3 DNA is TGTGCCAGCAGCGGGGGAAGAAAGGACAGCTCCTATAATTCACCCCTCCACTTT. Translating it yields CASSGGRKDSSYNSPLHF. The chain uses TRBV7-9 and TRBJ1-6, with D perhaps matching TRBD1 (6 bases). The CDR3 consists of 18 residues. Deletions cut 5 bases from V and 0 bases from J, with 17 bases between. Germline-derived CDR1 and CDR2 are SEHNR and FQNEAQ (reference sequence).

This chain connects TRBV5-5 to TRBJ1-4; the match to TRBD1 covers 9 bases. The CDR3 runs 14 residues. Unmatched junction bases numbered 9, after V lost 7 bases and J lost 8 bases. The germline CDR1 and CDR2 sequences are SGHKS and YYEKEE (reference sequence). The chain's CDR3 is CASGTGTNREKLFF. Here the CDR3 DNA reads TGTGCCAGCGGGACAGGGACCAACAGAGAAAAACTGTTTTTT. The full variable domain, rest sourced from reference TRBV5-5 and TRBJ1-4, is DAGVTQSPTHLIKTRGQQVTLRCSPISGHKSVSWYQQVLGQGPQFIFQYYEKEERGRGNFPDRFSARQFPNYSSELNVNALLLGDSALYLCASGTGTNREKLFFGSGTQLSVL.

This chain links TRBV7-3 with TRBJ2-3; D not resolved. This CDR3 has 14 residues. Trimming left V 0 bases short and J 4 bases short, with 8 bases between. CDR1 is SGHTA and CDR2 is FQGTGA in the germline V gene. DNA of the CDR3: TGTGCCAGCAGCTTAACGCCAGTCGCAGATACGCAGTATTTT. Translated: CASSLTPVADTQYF.

The rearrangement links TRBV28 to TRBJ1-1; 9 bases line up with TRBD1. J lost 5 bases, V lost 5 bases, and 9 bases had no gene match. Per germline, CDR1 MDHEN and CDR2 SYDVKM. The CDR3 has 15 residues. The CDR3 DNA is TGTGCCAGCAGTACCTCCGGGACAGGGACGACTGAAGCTTTCTTT. Translating it yields CASSTSGTGTTEAFF.

V gene TRBV6-6 combines with J gene TRBJ2-7; 7 nucleotides match TRBD1. The V and J ends lost 6 bases and 4 bases, in that order; junction bases with no gene match: 9. The germline CDR1 and CDR2 sequences are MNHNY and SVGAGI (reference sequence). The CDR3 runs 14 residues. CDR3 residues: CASRPTGQSYEQYF. CDR3 DNA sequence: TGTGCCAGCAGACCCACGGGACAGTCTTACGAGCAGTACTTC.

The table lists this clone with a count of one. V is TRBV2 and J is TRBJ1-6; perhaps TRBD1 as D (6 bases). Trimming took 4 bases from V and 8 from J, leaving 12 bases between them. The CDR3 spans 14 residues. Germline lookup yields CDR1 SNHLY and CDR2 FYNNEI. CDR3 nucleotides: TGTGCCAGCAGTGTTGAGGGGGGCTATTCACCCCTCCACTTT. Encoded protein: CASSVEGGYSPLHF.

The rearrangement links TRBV5-4 to TRBJ2-7, with a weak D call TRBD1 (5 bases). Trimming took off 3 bases at V and 0 bases at J, with 10 bases between the two ends. Germline CDR1 and CDR2: SGHNT and YYREEE (reference sequence). The CDR3 spans 14 residues. CDR3 bases: TGTGCCAGCAGCTCCGGACACAGCTCCTACGAGCAGTACTTC. It specifies CASSSGHSSYEQYF.